This T cell receptor (beta chain) comes out of a study of cytomegalovirus exposure and HLA in healthy donors (dated by TCRdb to about 2017). In the study overall: In an earlier analysis of approximately 640 of the donors, 276 Gb of sequence data and 120 million or so unique TCR beta sequences from roughly 190 million T cells were reported. An early release covering 500 to 750 HLA-typed donors comprised approximately 290 gigabases of sequencing data and around 86 million unique TCR sequences. The genetic ancestry cluster associated with self-reported Caucasian donors included over 80% of the roughly 380 genotyped donors. The aim of the study was to test whether cataloging public T cell receptors could identify signatures of past pathogen exposure. The T cell repertoires of 666 subjects were profiled by immunosequencing and related to cytomegalovirus serostatus. Along with the approximately 620-subject first cohort, a separate validation cohort of some 130 different subjects was used. High-throughput TCR immunosequencing, statistical association of individual TCRs with disease status, and machine learning were combined to predict cytomegalovirus infection status. A later analysis re-analyzed previously published TCR beta repertoires from approximately 700 donors and added high-resolution HLA genotyping to study TCR occurrence patterns. In the later analysis, no new phenotypic data were used to find candidate immune exposures; instead, reliance was placed on TCR beta sequences and their occurrence across donors. To decide whether each TCR beta V gene segment behaved as functional or pseudogenic, an earlier analysis of nearly 600 of the donors relied on high-throughput TCR beta sequencing. Donor age, sex, ethnicity and CMV serostatus were compiled alongside the repertoire data. A later genetic analysis took genome-wide SNP genotypes for 398 of the 666 donors and used that subset as a discovery cohort. All discovery cohort repertoires had been generated using a single sequencing platform. HLA typing covered class I and class II loci at four-digit resolution. The number of donors typed differed by locus, with about 629-640 for A, B, C, DRB1 and DQB1, around 500 for DQA1, 600 to 610 for DPA1, and around 450 for DPB1. Because of strong linkage in the cohort, roughly 5 DR-DQ haplotypes were treated as single units for association and clustering. Among around 400 genotyped donors of the cohort, an average of roughly 230,000 unique TCR beta nucleotide sequences was sequenced per donor, of which 15% to 20% were non-productive.

The CDR3 goes from the cysteine to the phenylalanine over 14 residues. Only CDR3 DNA remains: 42 bases, in frame from the first base. In the germline V gene, CDR1 corresponds to LGHNA and CDR2 to YNFKEQ. V loses 1 base of germline sequence and J loses 0 bases, and the interval between the two ends is 7 bases. The protocol used for the library was the immunoSEQ multiplex PCR assay. For the multiplex PCR, a mixture combining 60 forward primers for TCR Vbeta segments and 13 reverse primers for TCR Jbeta segments was used. A multiplex PCR assay on genomic DNA amplified the CDR3 region of rearranged TCR beta genes. On the Illumina HiSeq System, the amplified TCR beta libraries were sequenced as 87-base-pair reads. As for the original processing: A later analysis counted tens of millions of unique TCR beta chains across the 666 repertoires, and 9 million to 14 million of these chains were shared by at least two donors. A nearest-neighbor algorithm error-corrected the raw reads and collapsed the reads into unique sequences, merging closely related sequences to remove PCR and sequencing errors. CDR3 sequences were aligned to IMGT reference sequences to assign V, D and J gene segments. Each retained sequence needed at least a six-nucleotide match to both a V gene segment and a J gene segment. A rearrangement was called productive if the CDR3 had no stop codons and remained in frame with V and J, and every other rearrangement was called non-productive. Following IMGT convention, CDR3 was defined as the stretch from the second conserved V-encoded cysteine to the conserved J-encoded phenylalanine. The earlier analysis of 587 of the donors excluded sequences that lacked an unambiguous match to a single V gene segment. An earlier analysis of 587 of the donors classified V segments as functional when productive rearrangements were above 56.7% and as segregating when the standard deviation between donors was above 5%. A statistical classification framework was built to diagnose cytomegalovirus status from the catalog of TCR beta chain sequences. A later analysis assigned V and J genes by comparing TCR nucleotide sequences with IMGT/GENE-DB human TR gene sequences. A later analysis assigned CDR3 sequences and most-parsimonious VDJ recombination scenarios with the TCRdist pipeline. A later analysis defined each TCR beta chain by its CDR3 amino acid sequence plus V-gene family, and excluded reads lacking a unique V-gene family. As a way to deal with suspected cross-contamination and a sequencing artifact, a later analysis dropped approximately 590 nucleotide sequences that were highly shared and had low generation probability. For each public chain, a later analysis derived a clonal expansion index from normalized ranks of inferred template counts within each repertoire. Generation probabilities in a later analysis came from a VDJ recombination model fitted to out-of-frame rearrangements, and those results were checked against IGoR. A later analysis scored TCR-TCR, TCR-HLA and TCR-CMV co-occurrence with hypergeometric tests, applying a repertoire-size bias correction to TCR pairs. False discovery rates were estimated in a later analysis by permuting HLA or CMV assignments 20 times. In a later analysis, co-occurring TCRs were grouped with DBSCAN, and TCRdist sequence similarity was added when clustering was performed within HLA-allele-positive subsets. Repertoires with fewer than 30,000 or more than 120,000 public chains were left out of co-occurrence clustering, as were about five repertoires with anomalous nucleotide sharing. In its TCRdb copy, this immuneACCESS table keeps in-frame sequences only and misses some clones. Where compared with another copy, unresolved V genes explain less than half of these, and the others have no known cause. The V and J calls and clone size are taken from that table; D and trimming were inferred from the DNA. The sample table records 75,000 to 100,000 clones; under 9% of these occur just once. The ten largest clones add up to roughly 2.1% of the sample.

What the authors observed across the whole study: Because HLA typing was unavailable for some donors at each locus, only the typed subset was used in association tests. About 17 rarely observed V segments, including chromosome 9 orphons, were excluded from the earlier analysis of approximately 600 of the donors because counts were too low. In vitro tests confirmed that a few of the cytomegalovirus-associated TCR beta chains recognize cytomegalovirus antigens. The only immune exposure information available for the cohort was CMV serostatus. The classifier was reported to diagnose cytomegalovirus status with high specificity and sensitivity in both the original cohort and the validation cohort. Specific HLA alleles were associated with 15,000 to 20,000 TCR beta sequences at a false discovery rate of 0.05 in a later analysis. A later analysis found that TCR association rates varied across HLA loci, with DRB1 alleles showing the most associated TCRs and HLA-C alleles the fewest. Several of the top co-occurrence clusters appeared to be linked to parvovirus B19, influenza, CMV and Epstein-Barr virus, according to a later analysis. The study gave a list of 150 to 200 TCR beta chains associated with cytomegalovirus. Linkage disequilibrium might explain the correlated functional status among segregating V segments, but an unknown experimental factor could not be ruled out. A later genetic analysis associated a missense DCLRE1C variant with V-gene and J-gene trimming of TCR beta chains, and an independent cohort replicated the association. Across donors, most TCR sequences were observed very rarely, whereas some public TCRs were present in many individuals. Compared with the approximately 720-donor mean, donors in an Asian-associated ancestry cluster had fewer N-insertions in productive TCRs, according to a later genetic analysis. The presence/absence analyses assumed that sequencing depth was roughly uniform across donors, and that assumption may not be true. A further reported finding was that TCR beta sequences accurately predicted the HLA-A and HLA-B alleles for most subjects in the first cohort. When HLA alleles, especially DR and DQ, strongly co-occurred, attributing TCR associations to individual alleles was difficult. An earlier analysis of approximately 500 of the donors showed that most TCR beta V segments appeared in productive rearrangements either about 90% or about 30% of the time, which broadly matched IMGT annotations. This cohort had only TCR beta chains sequenced, and the lack of alpha or paired-chain data limited which features could be detected. It was suggested by the authors that the approach could potentially be generalized to other disease states and immunological phenotypes. Most CMV-associated TCR beta chains appeared to be HLA-restricted in a later analysis, and the HLA associations seemed to be driven largely by CMV exposure. Some IMGT-functional V segments, including TRBV6-2 and TRBV6-3, could not be distinguished by the 87-base-pair reads and were therefore excluded. A cluster of highly shared sequence variants was judged likely to represent a technical artifact of the sequencing pipeline. A later analysis found that HLA-associated TCR beta chains were more clonally expanded and had lower generation probabilities than equally common non-associated chains.

This clone was recorded a few times. Its antigen remains undetermined. It has no much larger one-base neighbor in the sample; base qualities were not kept. The cohort was made up of hundreds of healthy bone marrow donors. At the time of sampling, every cohort member was nominally healthy, though immune exposures that went unrecorded were likely present. The donor tested CMV seronegative and was one of the 352 seronegative cohort members. A peripheral blood sample was provided by each donor, and peripheral blood mononuclear cells were used for TCR beta sequencing. Genomic DNA extraction from the blood cell samples was performed with the Qiagen DNeasy Blood Extraction Kit.

This receptor chain uses TRBV4-2 and TRBJ2-7; the D gene cannot be resolved reliably. The sequence was collected from a man aged 45-65 years in good health and CMV-seronegative. Sequenced material: PBMCs. The nucleotide sequence is given as TGTGCCAGCAGCCAAGCACAGACCTCCTACGAGCAGTACTTC. This encodes CASSQAQTSYEQYF.